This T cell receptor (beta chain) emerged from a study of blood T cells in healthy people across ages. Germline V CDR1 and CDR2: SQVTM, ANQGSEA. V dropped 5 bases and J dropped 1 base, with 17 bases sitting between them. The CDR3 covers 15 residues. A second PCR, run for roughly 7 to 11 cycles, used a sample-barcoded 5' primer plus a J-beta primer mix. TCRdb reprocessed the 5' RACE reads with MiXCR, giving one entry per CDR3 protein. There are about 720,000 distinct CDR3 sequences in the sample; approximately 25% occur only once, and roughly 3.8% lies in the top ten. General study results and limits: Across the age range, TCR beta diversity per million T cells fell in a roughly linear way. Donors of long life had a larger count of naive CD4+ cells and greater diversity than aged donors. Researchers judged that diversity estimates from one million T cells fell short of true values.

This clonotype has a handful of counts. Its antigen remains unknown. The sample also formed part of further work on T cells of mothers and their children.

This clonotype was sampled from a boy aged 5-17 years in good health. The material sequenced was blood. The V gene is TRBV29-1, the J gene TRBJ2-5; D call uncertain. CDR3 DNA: TGCAGCGTTTCCAAACTCGGCCAGATCCAAGAGACCCAGTACTTC. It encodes CSVSKLGQIQETQYF.